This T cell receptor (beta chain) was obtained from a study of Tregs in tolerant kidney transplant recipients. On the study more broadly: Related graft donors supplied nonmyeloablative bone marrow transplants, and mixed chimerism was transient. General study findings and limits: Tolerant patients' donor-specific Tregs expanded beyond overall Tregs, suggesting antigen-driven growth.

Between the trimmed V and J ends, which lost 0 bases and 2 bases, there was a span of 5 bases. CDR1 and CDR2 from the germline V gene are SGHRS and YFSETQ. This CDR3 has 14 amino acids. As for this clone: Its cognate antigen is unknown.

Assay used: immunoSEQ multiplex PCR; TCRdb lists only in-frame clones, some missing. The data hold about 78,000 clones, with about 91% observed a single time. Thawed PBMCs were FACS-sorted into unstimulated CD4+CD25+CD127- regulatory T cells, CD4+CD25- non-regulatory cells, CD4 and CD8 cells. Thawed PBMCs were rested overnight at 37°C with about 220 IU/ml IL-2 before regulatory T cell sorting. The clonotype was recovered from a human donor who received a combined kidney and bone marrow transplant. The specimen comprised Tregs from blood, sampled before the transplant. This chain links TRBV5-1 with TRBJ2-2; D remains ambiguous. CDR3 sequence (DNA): TGCGCCAGCAGCTTGGACGGTAACACCGGGGAGCTGTTTTTT. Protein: CASSLDGNTGELFF.